These 8 T cell receptor beta chains were all obtained from the same sample, sequenced in a study of T-cell memory formation after mild COVID-19 (dated by TCRdb to the early 2020s). Libraries were constructed by 5' RACE. TCRdb names Illumina NovaSeq 6000 as the instrument used. TCRdb trimmed public reads at Q25 via fastp, called clones via MiXCR and kept in-frame beta chains. Identical CDR3 proteins give one entry, which carries the most common genes and DNA. The sample data list 130,000 to 150,000 distinct CDR3 sequences, and around 21% of these were observed just once. The top ten clonotypes cover approximately 2.3% of the sample. Sequencing was done on a sample of PBMCs or a T cell subset sorted from them (not recorded which). The receptors shown here come from an adult woman who had mild COVID-19 (a few samples of this study predate the infection). The sample titles of this study are shuffled in the database, so cell type and time point are left out; the donor was told from shared clones.

This chain uses TRBV19 with TRBJ2-7, with a tentative D call TRBD1 (5 bases). Germline loops: CDR1 LNHDA, CDR2 SQIVND (reference sequence). CDR3 length: 14 residues. V was pared by 1 base and J by 8 bases, with 15 bases between. CDR3 DNA sequence: TGTGCCAGTAGTATAGGGGGCACCATTCAACAGCAGTACTTC. Its protein is CASSIGGTIQQQYF. Filled out from reference TRBV19 and TRBJ2-7, the complete variable domain reads DGGITQSPKYLFRKEGQNVTLSCEQNLNHDAMYWYRQDPGQGLRLIYYSQIVNDFQKGDIAEGYSVSREKKESFPLTVTSAQKNPTAFYLCASSIGGTIQQQYFGPGTRLTVT.

The table lists this clonotype with a few counts. The genes are TRBV21-1 and TRBJ1-5. TRBV21-1 is annotated as a pseudogene. This CDR3 is built from 15 residues. The CDR3 is CASSKHSGGSQPQHF. CDR3 nucleotides: TGTGCCAGCAGCAAACATTCGGGTGGCAGCCAGCCCCAGCATTTT.

This clonotype came up a few times. The chain employs TRBV3-1 and TRBJ1-1; no reliable D call. V lost 4 bases, J lost 2 bases, and 11 bases lay in between. Germline V gene lookup returns CDR1 LGHDT and CDR2 YNNKEL (reference sequence). The CDR3 is 14 amino acids. The CDR3: CASSLSGSNTEAFF. Written as DNA, the CDR3 is TGTGCCAGCAGCCTATCGGGGTCAAACACTGAAGCTTTCTTT.

The rearrangement links TRBV5-1 to TRBJ2-1; D might be TRBD2 (6 bases). CDR3 size: 15 residues. V lost 6 bases and J lost 0, with 13 bases in between. Germline CDR1 SGHRS, CDR2 YFSETQ. CDR3 bases: TGCGCCAGCAACGCAGGCGGGGCCTCCTACAATGAGCAGTTCTTC. This sequence encodes CASNAGGASYNEQFF.

The chain has TRBV7-8 and TRBJ2-3; TRBD2 aligns across 9 bases. Germline loops: CDR1 SGHVS, CDR2 FQNEAQ. This CDR3 has 17 residues. Trimming removed 1 base from V and 2 bases from J; junction bases left unmatched: 7. This CDR3 reads CASSLVKTSGATDTQYF. In DNA, the CDR3 is TGTGCCAGCAGCTTAGTGAAGACTAGCGGAGCCACAGATACGCAGTATTTT.

This clonotype was detected only a few times. V usage is TRBV7-2 and J usage is TRBJ1-2; possibly TRBD1 for D (5 bases). Looked up from germline, CDR1 is SGHTA and CDR2 is FQGNSA. There are 13 residues in the CDR3. Between the trimmed V and J ends, which lost 6 bases and 4 bases, there was a span of 12 bases. For the CDR3, the DNA is TGTGCCAGCAGACCGGACACGATCTATGGCTACACCTTC. This encodes CASRPDTIYGYTF.

This clonotype came up many times. The chain has TRBV7-2 and TRBJ1-3; unclear D gene. CDR3 size: 15 residues. The germline V gene has CDR1 SGHTA and CDR2 FQGNSA. Trimming took off 5 bases at V and 0 bases at J, with 11 bases between the two ends. CDR3 protein: CASSTRRSSGNTIYF. Written as DNA, the CDR3 is TGTGCCAGCAGCACCCGACGCAGCTCTGGAAACACCATATATTTT. The full variable domain, its missing parts supplied by reference TRBV7-2 and TRBJ1-3, is GAGVSQSPSNKVTEKGKDVELRCDPISGHTALYWYRQSLGQGLEFLIYFQGNSAPDKSGLPSDRFSAERTGGSVSTLTIQRTQQEDSAVYLCASSTRRSSGNTIYFGEGSWLTVV.

This rearrangement joins TRBV5-1 to TRBJ2-7; possibly TRBD2 for D (5 bases). Germline CDR1 and CDR2: SGHRS and YFSETQ. This CDR3 contains 14 residues. Trimming removed 3 bases from V and 3 bases from J, with 13 bases in between. The CDR3 DNA follows: TGCGCCAGCAGCTCCCGGGGAGAGATCTACGAGCAGTACTTC. This translates into CASSSRGEIYEQYF.